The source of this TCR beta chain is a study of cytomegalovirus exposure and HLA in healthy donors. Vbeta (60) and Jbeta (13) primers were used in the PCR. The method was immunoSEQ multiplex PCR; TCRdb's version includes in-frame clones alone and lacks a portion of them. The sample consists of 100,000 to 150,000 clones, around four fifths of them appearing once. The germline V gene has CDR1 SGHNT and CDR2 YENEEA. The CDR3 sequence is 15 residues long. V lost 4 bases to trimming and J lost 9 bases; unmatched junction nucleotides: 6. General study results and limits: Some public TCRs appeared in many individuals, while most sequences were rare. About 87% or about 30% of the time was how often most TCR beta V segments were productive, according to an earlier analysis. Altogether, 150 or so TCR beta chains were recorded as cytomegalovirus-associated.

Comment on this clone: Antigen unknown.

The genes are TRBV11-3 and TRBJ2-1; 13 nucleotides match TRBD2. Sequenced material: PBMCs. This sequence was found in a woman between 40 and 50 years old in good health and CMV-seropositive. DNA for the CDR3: TGTGCCAGCAGCTCCACTACTAGCGGGAGGGTTGAGCAGTTCTTC. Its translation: CASSSTTSGRVEQFF.